The T cell receptor beta chain under discussion was sequenced for a study of blood T cell repertoires in COVID-19. For the study at large: T cells, B-cell-depleted T cells, or PBMCs provided the cDNA or gDNA that served as material.

Per the authors' pipeline: Nucleated cell counts were estimated from reference gene primer amplification. Method: immunoSEQ multiplex PCR; TCRdb's copy keeps in-frame clones and lacks some. The DNA gave D and trimming, while V, J and clone size come from that table. In the table there are about 180,000 clones, 80% of which are singletons. CDR1 SGHTS and CDR2 YDEGEE come from the germline V gene. The trim removed 0 bases at V and 3 bases at J, leaving 2 bases unmatched. The CDR3 is 15 amino acids. Participant age was about 18 to 89 years, and participants resided in 25 or so US areas. Within 2 weeks of study entry, exposed participants had contacted a PCR-confirmed or clinician-diagnosed COVID-19 case.

The sample consisted of PBMCs or T cells enriched from blood (not recorded which). The sequence was obtained from a man between 60 and 70 years old who had been exposed to COVID-19. V is TRBV5-8 and J is TRBJ1-5, with 8 bases matching TRBD1. CDR3 bases: TGTGCCAGCAGCTTGGGGACAGGGACCAATCAGCCCCAGCATTTT. Translation gives CASSLGTGTNQPQHF.